This T cell receptor beta chain was sequenced for a study of T cells in Graves' hyperthyroidism and ophthalmopathy. About the study: Peripheral blood was taken when the disease was first diagnosed, before any treatment began.

Study-level results: Among thyroid clonotypes expanded above 0.001, most also appeared in blood.

Diagnostic decisions used clinical symptoms, serum thyroxine and TRAb, thyroid ultrasound and orbital computed tomography. Blood dates from first hyperthyroidism diagnosis, before any ophthalmopathy symptoms. Amplification of TCR beta CDR3 regions was performed using RNA transcripts as template. During a first-round RT-PCR of the TCR CDR3, the HTBI primer set was used. TCRdb passed the multiplex PCR reads through MiXCR, listing each CDR3 protein once. The repertoire holds 550,000 to 850,000 distinct CDR3 sequences, with roughly 20% as singletons. This clonotype was seen many times. Its antigen is still unknown. CDR1 and CDR2 from the germline V gene are SNHLY and FYNNEI. This CDR3 has 12 amino acids. Trimming took off 2 bases at V and 6 bases at J, with 7 bases between the two ends.

The V call is TRBV2, the J call TRBJ1-1; D is unresolved. The TCR originated in a woman in her fifties or sixties with Graves' hyperthyroidism that later progressed to Graves' ophthalmopathy. The sample was blood. The CDR3 here is CASSESLAEAFF. Here the CDR3 DNA reads TGTGCCAGCAGTGAAAGTCTAGCTGAAGCTTTCTTT.